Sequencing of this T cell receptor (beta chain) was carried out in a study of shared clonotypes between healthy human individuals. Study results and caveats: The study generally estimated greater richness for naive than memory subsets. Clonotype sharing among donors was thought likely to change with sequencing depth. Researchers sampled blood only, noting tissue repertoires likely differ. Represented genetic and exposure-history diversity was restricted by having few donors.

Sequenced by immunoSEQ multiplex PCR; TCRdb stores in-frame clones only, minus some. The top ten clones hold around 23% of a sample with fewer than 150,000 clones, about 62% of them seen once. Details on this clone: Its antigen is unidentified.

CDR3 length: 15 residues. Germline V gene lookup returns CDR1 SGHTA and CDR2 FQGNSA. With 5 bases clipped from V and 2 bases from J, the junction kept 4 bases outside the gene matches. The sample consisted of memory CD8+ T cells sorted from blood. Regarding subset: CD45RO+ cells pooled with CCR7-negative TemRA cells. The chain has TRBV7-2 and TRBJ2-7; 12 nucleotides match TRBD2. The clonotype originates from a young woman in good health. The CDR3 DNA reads TGTGCCAGCAGCCTGACTAGCGGGAGACCCTACGAGCAGTACTTC. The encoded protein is CASSLTSGRPYEQYF.